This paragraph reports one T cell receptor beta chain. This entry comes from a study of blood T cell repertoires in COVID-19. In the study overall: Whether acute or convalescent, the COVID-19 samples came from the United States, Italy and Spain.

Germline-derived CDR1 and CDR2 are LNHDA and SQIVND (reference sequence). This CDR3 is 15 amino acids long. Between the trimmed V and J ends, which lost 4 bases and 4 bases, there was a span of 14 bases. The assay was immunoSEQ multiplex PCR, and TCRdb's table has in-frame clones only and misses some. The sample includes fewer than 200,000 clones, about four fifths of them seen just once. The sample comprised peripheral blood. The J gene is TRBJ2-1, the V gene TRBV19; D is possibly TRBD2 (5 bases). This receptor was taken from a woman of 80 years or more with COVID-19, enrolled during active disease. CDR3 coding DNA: TGTGCCAGTAGTACCGCGACACGGGGATACAATGAGCAGTTCTTC. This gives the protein CASSTATRGYNEQFF.